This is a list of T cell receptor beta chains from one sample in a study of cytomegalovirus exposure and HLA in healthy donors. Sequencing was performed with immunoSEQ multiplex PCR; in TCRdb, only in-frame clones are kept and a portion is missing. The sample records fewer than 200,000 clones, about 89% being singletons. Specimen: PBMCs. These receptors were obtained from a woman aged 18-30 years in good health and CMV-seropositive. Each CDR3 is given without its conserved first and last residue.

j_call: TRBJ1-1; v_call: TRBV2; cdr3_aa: ASTEVGGPMNTEAF
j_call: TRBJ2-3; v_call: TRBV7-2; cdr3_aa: ASSFKVGGLVGTDTQY
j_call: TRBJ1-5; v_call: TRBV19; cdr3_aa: ASSIGRGPPGPQH
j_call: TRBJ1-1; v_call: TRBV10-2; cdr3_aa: ASRVTENTEAF
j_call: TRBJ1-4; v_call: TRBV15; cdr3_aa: ATSRDIQGREKLF
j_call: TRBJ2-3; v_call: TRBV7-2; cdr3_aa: ASSRTSGRGLTNTQY
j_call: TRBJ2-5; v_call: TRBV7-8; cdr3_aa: ASSLRFQGQKEETQY
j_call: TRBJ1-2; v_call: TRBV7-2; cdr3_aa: ASSRGGHGYT
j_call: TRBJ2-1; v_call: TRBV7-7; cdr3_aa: ASSPRSQVDNEQF
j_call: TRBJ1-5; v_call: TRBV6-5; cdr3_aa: ASSPRQNNQPQH
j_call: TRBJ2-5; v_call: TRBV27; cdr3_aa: VSRPWGMETQY
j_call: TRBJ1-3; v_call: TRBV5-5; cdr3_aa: ASSQGAQSSGNTIY
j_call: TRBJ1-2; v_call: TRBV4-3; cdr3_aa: ASSQDGVGTSAYGYT
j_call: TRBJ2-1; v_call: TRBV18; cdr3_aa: ASSPGVALSPRGEQF
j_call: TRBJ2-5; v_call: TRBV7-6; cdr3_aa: ASSLAVEILETQY
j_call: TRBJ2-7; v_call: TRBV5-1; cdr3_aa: ASSLSQRGASTYEQY
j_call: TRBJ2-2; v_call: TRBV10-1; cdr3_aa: ASSLTGRTGELF